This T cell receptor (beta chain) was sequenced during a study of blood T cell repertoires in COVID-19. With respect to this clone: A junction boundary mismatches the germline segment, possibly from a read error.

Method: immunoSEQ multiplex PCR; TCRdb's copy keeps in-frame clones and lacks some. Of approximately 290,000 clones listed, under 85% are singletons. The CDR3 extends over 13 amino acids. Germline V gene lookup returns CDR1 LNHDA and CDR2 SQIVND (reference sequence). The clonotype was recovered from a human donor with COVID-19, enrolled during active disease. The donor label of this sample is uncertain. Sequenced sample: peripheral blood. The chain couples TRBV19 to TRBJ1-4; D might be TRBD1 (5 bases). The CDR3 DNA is TGCGCCAGTAGTGACAGTGTTAATGAAAAACTGTTTTTT. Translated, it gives CASSDSVNEKLFF.